These 24 T cell receptor beta chains were sequenced from one sample in a study of Tregs in tolerant kidney transplant recipients. Clones were read by immunoSEQ multiplex PCR, and TCRdb kept only the in-frame ones, dropping some. The data contain tens of thousands of clones, more than 85% of them singletons. The source was Tregs from blood, collected before the transplant. The receptors were gathered from a human donor who received a combined kidney and bone marrow transplant.

The chain has TRBV2 and TRBJ2-7, with a tentative D call TRBD1 (6 bases). Between the trimmed V and J ends, which lost 6 bases and 7 bases, there was a span of 16 bases. The germline V gene has CDR1 SNHLY and CDR2 FYNNEI. The CDR3 spans 13 residues. The CDR3 nucleotides are TGTGCCAGCAGCCTCATGAGGGACAATGAGCAGTACTTC. Its protein is CASSLMRDNEQYF.

The CDR3: CASSPGTGGNQKTYEQYF. The CDR3 nucleotides are TGTGCCAGCTCACCCGGGACAGGGGGCAACCAAAAAACCTACGAGCAGTACTTC. The V and J genes are TRBV18 and TRBJ2-7; TRBD1 matches 12 bases. V lost 3 bases to trimming and J lost 2 bases; unmatched junction nucleotides: 11. Germline lookup yields CDR1 KGHSH and CDR2 LQKENI. CDR3 length: 18 residues. Complete variable domain (other parts from reference TRBV18 and TRBJ2-7): NAGVMQNPRHLVRRRGQEARLRCSPMKGHSHVYWYRQLPEEGLKFMVYLQKENIIDESGMPKERFSAEFPKEGPSILRIQQVVRGDSAAYFCASSPGTGGNQKTYEQYFGPGTRLTVT.

The gene calls are TRBV6-1 and TRBJ2-7, with 9 bases aligning to TRBD2. With V trimmed by 2 bases and J by 3 bases, 8 bases remained unmatched. Germline CDR1 MNHNS, CDR2 SASEGT. The CDR3 length is 16 residues. CDR3 in amino acids: CASSEMWREGRYEQYF. CDR3 nucleotides: TGTGCCAGCAGTGAAATGTGGCGGGAGGGCCGCTACGAGCAGTACTTC.

A single count supports this clone. The chain carries TRBV15 and TRBJ2-1, with 9 bases identical to TRBD2. This CDR3 spans 16 amino acids. Trimming cost V 2 bases and J 3 bases; bases outside gene matches: 5. Germline CDR1 LNHNV, CDR2 YYDKDF (reference sequence). CDR3 region: CATSRMGLAGYNEQFF. The CDR3 DNA is TGTGCCACCAGCAGAATGGGACTAGCAGGCTACAATGAGCAGTTCTTC.

The CDR3 sequence: CASSPRGGGLGTDTQYF. The CDR3 DNA follows: TGTGCCAGCAGCCCCCGGGGAGGGGGCTTGGGCACAGATACGCAGTATTTT. The rearrangement joins TRBV7-2 to TRBJ2-3, with D possibly being TRBD1 or TRBD2 (7 bases each). This CDR3 comprises 17 residues. V shed 5 bases and J shed 1 base, with 19 bases lying between them. The germline CDR1 and CDR2 sequences are SGHTA and FQGNSA.

CDR3 region: CASSSGLGQGAQYF. DNA of the CDR3: TGTGCCAGCAGCTCTGGACTAGGCCAGGGGGCCCAGTACTTC. The J gene is TRBJ2-5, the V gene TRBV11-2; D may correspond to TRBD1 or TRBD2 (7 bases each). The ends were cut back, 4 bases at V and 9 bases at J, with 18 bases in the middle. Germline CDR1 SGHAT, CDR2 FQNNGV. This CDR3 has 14 residues.

The sample holds one count of this clone. J is TRBJ2-5 and V is TRBV18; 9 nucleotides align to TRBD2. The J call is in doubt because the DNA end fits TRBJ2-7 better. CDR3 size: 15 residues. Per the germline V gene, CDR1 is KGHSH and CDR2 is LQKENI. CDR3 nucleotide sequence: TGTGCCAGCTCAGACCTCGCCGGGACTAGCTCCGAGCAGTACTTC. Protein product: CASSDLAGTSSEQYF.

This chain links TRBV6-6 with TRBJ2-7; TRBD2 agrees at 13 bases. The CDR3 has 15 residues. V trimming: 4 bases; J trimming: 3 bases; junction bases outside the gene matches: 3. Looked up from germline, CDR1 is MNHNY and CDR2 is SVGAGI (reference sequence). CDR3 in DNA: TGTGCCAGCAGTTCCGGGACTAGCGGGGTCTACGAGCAGTACTTC. Its translation: CASSSGTSGVYEQYF.

This clone was seen a single time. The rearrangement links TRBV19 to TRBJ2-5; no firm D call. The CDR3 sequence is 14 residues long. Germline lookup yields CDR1 LNHDA and CDR2 SQIVND (reference sequence). V was cut by 1 base and J by 0 bases, with 6 bases left in between. The CDR3 region has the DNA TGTGCCAGTAGTATAGGCGGTTACCAAGAGACCCAGTACTTC. It specifies CASSIGGYQETQYF.

The chain links TRBV6-5 to TRBJ2-7; 7 bases fit TRBD1. In germline, CDR1 is MNHEY, CDR2 SVGAGI. The CDR3 spans 14 residues. The V segment lost 0 bases and the J segment 3 bases; nucleotides outside the gene matches: 2. The CDR3 DNA sequence: TGTGCCAGCAGTTACTCGCCAGGGGGCTACGAGCAGTACTTC. Its translation: CASSYSPGGYEQYF.

The chain links TRBV19 to TRBJ2-1; 10 bases match TRBD2. CDR3 length: 17 amino acids. V lost 3 bases to trimming and J lost 0 bases; unmatched junction nucleotides: 5. CDR1 is LNHDA and CDR2 is SQIVND in the germline V gene (reference sequence). The CDR3 loop reads CASSISGRKSSYNEQFF. The CDR3 coding sequence is TGTGCCAGTAGTATTAGCGGGAGGAAAAGCTCCTACAATGAGCAGTTCTTC.

The chain joins TRBV18 to TRBJ2-3; the D gene is possibly TRBD1 (6 bases). Trimming took 2 bases from V and 3 from J, leaving 9 bases between them. The CDR3 consists of 14 residues. Germline V gene sequence: CDR1 KGHSH, CDR2 LQKENI. The CDR3 sequence is CASSPVRGTDTQYF. The CDR3, as DNA: TGTGCCAGCTCACCAGTCAGGGGAACAGATACGCAGTATTTT. The whole variable domain, remainder taken from reference TRBV18 and TRBJ2-3, is NAGVMQNPRHLVRRRGQEARLRCSPMKGHSHVYWYRQLPEEGLKFMVYLQKENIIDESGMPKERFSAEFPKEGPSILRIQQVVRGDSAAYFCASSPVRGTDTQYFGPGTRLTVL.

As to this clone: At the DNA level, this CDR3 is encoded by other sequences in the same sample as well. This rearrangement joins TRBV11-2 to TRBJ2-3; D unresolved. Germline CDR1 SGHAT, CDR2 FQNNGV. V was shortened by 3 bases and J by 2 bases, with 6 bases between the two germline ends. This CDR3 comprises 13 residues. DNA for the CDR3: TGTGCCAGCAGCTTGGACCTCACAGATACGCAGTATTTT. Its translation: CASSLDLTDTQYF. The entire variable domain, with the rest obtained from reference TRBV11-2 and TRBJ2-3, is as follows: EAGVAQSPRYKIIEKRQSVAFWCNPISGHATLYWYQQILGQGPKLLIQFQNNGVVDDSQLPKDRFSAERLKGVDSTLKIQPAKLEDSAVYLCASSLDLTDTQYFGPGTRLTVL.

The chain is built from TRBV30 and TRBJ2-3, with no clear D. The CDR3 sequence is 16 residues long. The germline V gene has CDR1 GTSNPN and CDR2 SVGIG (reference sequence). Trimming took 6 bases from V and 2 from J, leaving 21 bases between them. CDR3 protein: CACRQIGRQNTDTQYF. CDR3 nucleotide sequence: TGTGCCTGCCGTCAGATAGGGCGGCAGAACACAGATACGCAGTATTTT.

The rearrangement links TRBV18 to TRBJ2-7, with 7 bases that match TRBD2. V gave up 4 bases and J gave up 6 bases; unmatched junction bases: 0. Germline V gene sequence: CDR1 KGHSH, CDR2 LQKENI. This CDR3 has 11 amino acids. The CDR3 region has the DNA TGTGCCAGCTCACGGGGGGGCGAGCAGTACTTC. Translated: CASSRGGEQYF.

This clone has only one observation. V and J are TRBV4-2 and TRBJ1-5; 11 nucleotides match TRBD1. The V gene end was trimmed by 5 bases and the J gene end by 6 bases; junction bases not matched to a gene: 6. The CDR3 sequence is 15 residues long. Germline CDR1 and CDR2: LGHNA and YNFKEQ. Written as DNA, the CDR3 is TGTGCCAGCAGCGAGGACAGGGGGCGCGTTCAGCCCCAGCATTTT. Amino acid sequence: CASSEDRGRVQPQHF.

The chain carries TRBV19 and TRBJ1-2; D ambiguous. Trimming pared 7 bases from V and 1 base from J, leaving 10 bases between. This CDR3 region has 13 residues. Germline CDR1 is LNHDA and CDR2 is SQIVND (reference sequence). The CDR3 sequence is CASTPQINYGYTF. Written as DNA, the CDR3 is TGTGCCAGTACCCCCCAGATTAACTATGGCTACACCTTC.

The chain carries TRBV2 and TRBJ1-3; D remains unclear. With 4 bases removed from V and 4 bases from J, the gap between germline ends came to 5 bases. Germline CDR1 and CDR2: SNHLY and FYNNEI. The CDR3 runs 12 residues. For the CDR3, the DNA is TGTGCCAGCAGTGTTTCCGGAAACACCATATATTTT. This codes for CASSVSGNTIYF.

The rearrangement uses TRBV30 and TRBJ2-5; 7 bases agree with TRBD2. V shed 3 bases and J 11 bases; nucleotides not matched to a gene: 15. CDR3 length: 14 residues. Germline V gene sequence: CDR1 GTSNPN, CDR2 SVGIG (reference sequence). The DNA for the CDR3 is TGTGCCTGGAGGGGAGCGGGATTCTATCAAGAGCAGTACTTC. Its translation: CAWRGAGFYQEQYF. Filled out from reference TRBV30 and TRBJ2-5, the complete variable domain reads SQTIHQWPATLVQPVGSPLSLECTVEGTSNPNLYWYRQAAGRGLQLLFYSVGIGQISSEVPQNLSASRPQDRQFILSSKKLLLSDSGFYLCAWRGAGFYQEQYFGPGTRLLVL.

The chain joins TRBV6-1 to TRBJ1-3, with D hard to call. The ends were cut back, 4 bases at V and 0 bases at J, with 16 bases in the middle. Germline values: CDR1 MNHNS, CDR2 SASEGT. The CDR3 loop spans 17 amino acids. CDR3: CASSAWGGSSSGNTIYF. The CDR3 bases are TGTGCCAGCAGTGCCTGGGGAGGGAGCTCCTCTGGAAACACCATATATTTT.

The CDR3 reads CASSSPAGVEENIQYF. Written as DNA, the CDR3 is TGTGCCAGCAGTTCCCCAGCGGGAGTGGAGGAAAACATTCAGTACTTC. The chain joins TRBV28 to TRBJ2-4; 8 nucleotides agree with TRBD2. With V trimmed by 4 bases and J by 5 bases, 10 bases remained unmatched. This CDR3 contains 16 residues. Germline lookup yields CDR1 MDHEN and CDR2 SYDVKM. Looking up the rest from reference TRBV28 and TRBJ2-4 gives the full variable domain: DVKVTQSSRYLVKRTGEKVFLECVQDMDHENMFWYRQDPGLGLRLIYFSYDVKMKEKGDIPEGYSVSREKKERFSLILESASTNQTSMYLCASSSPAGVEENIQYFGAGTRLSVL.

The gene calls are TRBV29-1 and TRBJ1-2, with unresolved D. V lost 0 bases and J lost 2, with 7 bases in between. Germline V gene lookup returns CDR1 SQVTM and CDR2 ANQGSEA. The CDR3 sequence is 13 residues long. The CDR3 sequence: CSVEESGNYGYTF. The CDR3 nucleotides read TGCAGCGTTGAAGAATCCGGAAACTATGGCTACACCTTC.

This clone was seen only once. Other DNA sequences of this sample code for an identical CDR3. The CDR3 here is CASSFGRLATYNEQFF. In DNA form, the CDR3 reads TGTGCCAGCAGCTTCGGGCGACTAGCCACCTACAATGAGCAGTTCTTC. J is TRBJ2-1 and V is TRBV11-2, with 7 bases fitting TRBD2. Germline trimming cut 3 bases from V and 2 bases from J; bases unmatched to any gene: 7. The CDR3 covers 16 residues. Germline CDR1 reads SGHAT; CDR2 reads FQNNGV.

The rearrangement joins TRBV19 to TRBJ1-1, with D hard to call. The CDR3 runs to 14 residues. Germline V gene data show CDR1 as LNHDA and CDR2 as SQIVND (reference sequence). V dropped 7 bases and J dropped 5 bases, with 17 bases sitting between them. The CDR3: CASTPSRYSTEAFF. CDR3 nucleotide sequence: TGTGCCAGTACCCCCTCAAGATACTCGACTGAAGCTTTCTTT.